Sequencing of this TCR beta chain was carried out in a study of T cells in localized non-small cell lung cancer. Overall study results and limits: Heterogeneity remains possible, as sequencing covered one tumor region only. Among blood samples, higher T cell density accompanied longer overall survival.

A word on this clone: Its target is unknown.

This CDR3 is 15 amino acids long. The germline gives CDR1 SGDLS, CDR2 YYNGEE. The ends were cut back, 0 bases at V and 1 base at J, with 5 bases in the middle. Profiled with immunoSEQ multiplex PCR; TCRdb holds only in-frame clones, not every one. Of 34,000 or so clones listed, 93% are singletons. This chain joins TRBV9 and TRBJ2-6, with no clear D. The clonotype originates from a female donor of 60 years or more with stage I lung adenocarcinoma. The specimen was peripheral blood, collected before any cancer treatment. The DNA of the CDR3 is TGTGCCAGCAGCGTAGTGGGTTCTGGGGCCAACGTCCTGACTTTC. It is translated as CASSVVGSGANVLTF. Drawing the rest from reference TRBV9 and TRBJ2-6, the complete variable domain is DSGVTQTPKHLITATGQRVTLRCSPRSGDLSVYWYQQSLDQGLQFLIQYYNGEERAKGNILERFSAQQFPDLHSELNLSSLELGDSALYFCASSVVGSGANVLTFGAGSRLTVL.